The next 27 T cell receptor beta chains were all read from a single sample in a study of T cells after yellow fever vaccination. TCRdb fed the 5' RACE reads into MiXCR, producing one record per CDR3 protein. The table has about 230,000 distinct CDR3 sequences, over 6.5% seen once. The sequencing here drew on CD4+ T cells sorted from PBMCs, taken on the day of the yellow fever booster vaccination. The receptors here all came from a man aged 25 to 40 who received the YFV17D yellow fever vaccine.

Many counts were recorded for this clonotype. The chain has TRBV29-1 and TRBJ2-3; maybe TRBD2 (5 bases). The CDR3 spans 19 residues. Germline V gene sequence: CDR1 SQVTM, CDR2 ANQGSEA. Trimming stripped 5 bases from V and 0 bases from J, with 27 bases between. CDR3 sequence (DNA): TGCAGCGTTATGAAATACCTAGCTGGGCCTGACCTTAGCACAGATACGCAGTATTTT. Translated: CSVMKYLAGPDLSTDTQYF.

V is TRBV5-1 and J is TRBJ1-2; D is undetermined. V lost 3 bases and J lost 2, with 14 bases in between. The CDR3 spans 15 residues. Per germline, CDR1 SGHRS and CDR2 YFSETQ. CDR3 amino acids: CASSSRQGSNYGYTF. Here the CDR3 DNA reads TGCGCCAGCAGCTCCCGGCAAGGGTCCAACTATGGCTACACCTTC. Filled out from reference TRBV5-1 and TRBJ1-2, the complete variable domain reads KAGVTQTPRYLIKTRGQQVTLSCSPISGHRSVSWYQQTPGQGLQFLFEYFSETQRNKGNFPGRFSGRQFSNSRSEMNVSTLELGDSALYLCASSSRQGSNYGYTFGSGTRLTVV.

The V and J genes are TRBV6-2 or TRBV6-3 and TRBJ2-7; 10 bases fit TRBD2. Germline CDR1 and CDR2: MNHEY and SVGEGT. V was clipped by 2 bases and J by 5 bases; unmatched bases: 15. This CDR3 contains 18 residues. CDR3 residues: CASSYAPRSSGSLHEQYF. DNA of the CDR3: TGTGCCAGCAGTTACGCCCCGCGGTCTAGCGGGAGTCTCCACGAGCAGTACTTC.

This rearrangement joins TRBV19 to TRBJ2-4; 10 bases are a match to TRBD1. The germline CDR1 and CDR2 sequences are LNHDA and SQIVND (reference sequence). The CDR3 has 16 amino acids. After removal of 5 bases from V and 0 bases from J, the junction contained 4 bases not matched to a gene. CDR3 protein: CASSVGQGKAKNIQYF. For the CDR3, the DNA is TGTGCCAGTAGTGTGGGACAGGGGAAAGCCAAAAACATTCAGTACTTC.

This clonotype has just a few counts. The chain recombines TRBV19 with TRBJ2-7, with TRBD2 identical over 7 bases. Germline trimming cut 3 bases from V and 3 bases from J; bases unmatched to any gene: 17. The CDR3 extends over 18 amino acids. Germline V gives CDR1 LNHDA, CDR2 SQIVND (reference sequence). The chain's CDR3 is CASSIRMSSGLRHYEQYF. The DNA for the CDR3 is TGTGCCAGTAGTATTCGGATGTCTAGCGGACTCCGACACTACGAGCAGTACTTC.

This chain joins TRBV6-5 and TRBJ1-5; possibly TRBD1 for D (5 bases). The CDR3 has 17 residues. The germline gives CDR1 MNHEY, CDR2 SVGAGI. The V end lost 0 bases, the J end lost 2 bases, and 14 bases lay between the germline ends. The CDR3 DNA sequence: TGTGCCAGCAGTTACTCAGTTGTGGGGGTCGGCAATCAGCCCCAGCATTTT. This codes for CASSYSVVGVGNQPQHF.

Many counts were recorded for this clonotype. CDR3 nucleotide sequence: TGTGCCAGCTCAGGGGCACCTGACAGGGGATTCTACGAGCAGTACTTC. Its translation: CASSGAPDRGFYEQYF. The chain has TRBV18 and TRBJ2-7; TRBD1 matches 8 bases. The CDR3 is made up of 16 amino acids. V gave up 5 bases and J gave up 3 bases; unmatched junction bases: 12. Germline V CDR1 and CDR2: KGHSH, LQKENI.

The CDR3 DNA sequence: TGCAGTGCTAGAGACAGGGTACGGAGCCTAAAAGAGACCCAGTACTTC. Residues: CSARDRVRSLKETQYF. This chain links TRBV20-1 with TRBJ2-5; perhaps TRBD1 as D (5 bases). Trimming took 0 bases from V and 3 from J, leaving 17 bases between them. The CDR3 is 16 amino acids. Germline-derived CDR1 and CDR2 are DFQATT and SNEGSKA (reference sequence).

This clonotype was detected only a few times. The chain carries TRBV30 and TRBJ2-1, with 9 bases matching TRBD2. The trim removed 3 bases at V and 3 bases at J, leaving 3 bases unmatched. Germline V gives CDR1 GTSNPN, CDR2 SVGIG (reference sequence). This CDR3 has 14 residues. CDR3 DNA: TGTGCCTGGAGCCGGACTAGCGTCTACAATGAGCAGTTCTTC. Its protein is CAWSRTSVYNEQFF.

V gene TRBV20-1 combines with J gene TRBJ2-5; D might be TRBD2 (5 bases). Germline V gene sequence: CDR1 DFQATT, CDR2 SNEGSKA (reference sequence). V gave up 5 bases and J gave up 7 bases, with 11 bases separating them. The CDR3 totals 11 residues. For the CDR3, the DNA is TGCAGTGCTCCAAGACTATGGACCCAGTACTTC. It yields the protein CSAPRLWTQYF.

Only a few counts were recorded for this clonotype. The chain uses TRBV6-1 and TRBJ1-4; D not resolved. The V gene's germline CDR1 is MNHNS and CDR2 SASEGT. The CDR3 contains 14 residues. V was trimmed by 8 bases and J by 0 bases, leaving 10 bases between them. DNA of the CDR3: TGTGCCAGCGGGTGGTCGGCAACTAATGAAAAACTGTTTTTT. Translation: CASGWSATNEKLFF.

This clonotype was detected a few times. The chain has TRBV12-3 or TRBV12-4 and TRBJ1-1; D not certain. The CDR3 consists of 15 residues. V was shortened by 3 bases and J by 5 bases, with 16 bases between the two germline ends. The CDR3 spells CASSLLRTVETEAFF. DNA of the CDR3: TGTGCCAGCAGTTTGTTGAGGACGGTGGAAACTGAAGCTTTCTTT.

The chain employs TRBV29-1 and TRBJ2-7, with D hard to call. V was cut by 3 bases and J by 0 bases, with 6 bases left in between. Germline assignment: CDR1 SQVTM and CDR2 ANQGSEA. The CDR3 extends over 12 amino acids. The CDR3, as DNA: TGCAGCGTTGAGGTCAGCTCCTACGAGCAGTACTTC. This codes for CSVEVSSYEQYF.

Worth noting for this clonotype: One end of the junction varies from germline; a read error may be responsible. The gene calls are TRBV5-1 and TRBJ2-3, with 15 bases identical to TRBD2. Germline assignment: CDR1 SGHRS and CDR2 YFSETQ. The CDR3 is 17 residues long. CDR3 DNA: TGCGACAGCAGCACCGGGACTAGCGGGAGGACACGCGATACGCAGTATTTT. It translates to CDSSTGTSGRTRDTQYF. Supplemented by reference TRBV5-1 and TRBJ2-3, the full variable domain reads KAGVTQTPRYLIKTRGQQVTLSCSPISGHRSVSWYQQTPGQGLQFLFEYFSETQRNKGNFPGRFSGRQFSNSRSEMNVSTLELGDSALYLCDSSTGTSGRTRDTQYFGPGTRLTVL.

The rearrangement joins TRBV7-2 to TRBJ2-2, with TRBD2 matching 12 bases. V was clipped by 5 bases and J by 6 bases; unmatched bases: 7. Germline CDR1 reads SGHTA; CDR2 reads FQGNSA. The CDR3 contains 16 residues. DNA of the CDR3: TGTGCCAGCAGCGTCCTGACTAGCGGGAGATCCGGGGAGCTGTTTTTT. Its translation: CASSVLTSGRSGELFF.

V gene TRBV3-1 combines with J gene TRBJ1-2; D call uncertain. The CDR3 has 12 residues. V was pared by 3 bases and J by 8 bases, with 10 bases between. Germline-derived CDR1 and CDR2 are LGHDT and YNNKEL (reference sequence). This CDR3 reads CASSHGSKGYTF. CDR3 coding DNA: TGTGCCAGCAGCCATGGATCGAAGGGCTACACCTTC.

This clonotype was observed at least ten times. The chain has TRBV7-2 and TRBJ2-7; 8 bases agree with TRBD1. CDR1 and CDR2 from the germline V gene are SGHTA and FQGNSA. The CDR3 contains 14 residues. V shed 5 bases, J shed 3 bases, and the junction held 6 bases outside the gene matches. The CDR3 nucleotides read TGTGCCAGCAGCCAAAGGACAGGGCGCTACGAGCAGTACTTC. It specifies CASSQRTGRYEQYF.

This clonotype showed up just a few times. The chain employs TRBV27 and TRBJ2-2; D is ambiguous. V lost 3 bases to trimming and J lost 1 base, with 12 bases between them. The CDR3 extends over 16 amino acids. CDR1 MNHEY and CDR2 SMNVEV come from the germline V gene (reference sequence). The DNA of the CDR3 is TGTGCCAGCAGTTTGGGCCGACCACTGAACACCGGGGAGCTGTTTTTT. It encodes CASSLGRPLNTGELFF.

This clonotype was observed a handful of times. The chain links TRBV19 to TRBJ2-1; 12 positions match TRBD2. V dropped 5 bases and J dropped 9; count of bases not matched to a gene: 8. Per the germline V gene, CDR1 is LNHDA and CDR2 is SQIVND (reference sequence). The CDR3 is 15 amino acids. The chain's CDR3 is CASSVTRTSGTEQFF. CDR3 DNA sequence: TGTGCCAGTAGTGTAACTAGGACTAGCGGGACTGAGCAGTTCTTC.

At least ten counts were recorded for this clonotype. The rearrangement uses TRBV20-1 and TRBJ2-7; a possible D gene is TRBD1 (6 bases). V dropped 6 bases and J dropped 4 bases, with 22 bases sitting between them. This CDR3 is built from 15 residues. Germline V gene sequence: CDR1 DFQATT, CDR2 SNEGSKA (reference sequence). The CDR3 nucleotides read TGCAGTGCGATTGACAGGTCCCTAGATATTTACGAGCAGTACTTC. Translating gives CSAIDRSLDIYEQYF.

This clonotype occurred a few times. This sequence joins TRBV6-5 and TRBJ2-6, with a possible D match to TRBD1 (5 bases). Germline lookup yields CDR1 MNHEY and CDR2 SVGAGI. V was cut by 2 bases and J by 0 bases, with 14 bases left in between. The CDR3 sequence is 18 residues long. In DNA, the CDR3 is TGTGCCAGCAGTTACACCGACTCGACAGCCTCTGGGGCCAACGTCCTGACTTTC. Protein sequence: CASSYTDSTASGANVLTF.

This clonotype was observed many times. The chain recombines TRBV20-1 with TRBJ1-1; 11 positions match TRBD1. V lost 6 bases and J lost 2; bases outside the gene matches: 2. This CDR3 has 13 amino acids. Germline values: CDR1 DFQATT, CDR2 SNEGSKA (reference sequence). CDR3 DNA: TGCAGTGCGGACAGGGGGCTAAACACTGAAGCTTTCTTT. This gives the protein CSADRGLNTEAFF.

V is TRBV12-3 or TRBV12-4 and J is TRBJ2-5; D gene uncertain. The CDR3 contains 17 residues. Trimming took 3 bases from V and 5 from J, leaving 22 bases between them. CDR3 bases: TGTGCCAGCAGTTTTCTAGGGATGGATCTTCGAAAGGAGACCCAGTACTTC. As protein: CASSFLGMDLRKETQYF.

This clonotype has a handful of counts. The CDR3 region has the DNA TGCAGTGCCCGCCGGGCGGGGGGCGGGCATCAGCCCCAGCATTTT. This gives the protein CSARRAGGGHQPQHF. The genes are TRBV20-1 and TRBJ1-5; D perhaps matches TRBD1 (6 bases). This CDR3 region has 15 residues. The ends were cut back, 6 bases at V and 5 bases at J, with 20 bases in the middle. Germline CDR1 and CDR2: DFQATT and SNEGSKA (reference sequence).

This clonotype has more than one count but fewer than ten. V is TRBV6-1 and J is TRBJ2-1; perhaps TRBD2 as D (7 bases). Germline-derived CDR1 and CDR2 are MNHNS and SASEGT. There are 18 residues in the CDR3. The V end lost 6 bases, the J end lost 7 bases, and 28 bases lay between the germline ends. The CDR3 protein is CASRPPGVTSKSGNEQFF. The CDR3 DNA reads TGTGCCAGCAGGCCCCCAGGGGTGACTAGCAAGTCCGGGAATGAGCAGTTCTTC.

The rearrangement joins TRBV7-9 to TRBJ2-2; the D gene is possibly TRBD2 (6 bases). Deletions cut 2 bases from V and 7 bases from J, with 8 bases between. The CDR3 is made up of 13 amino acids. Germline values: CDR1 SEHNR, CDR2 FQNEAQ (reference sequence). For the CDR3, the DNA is TGTGCCAGCAGCTTACTGGGAGGCGGGGAGCTGTTTTTT. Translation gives CASSLLGGGELFF.

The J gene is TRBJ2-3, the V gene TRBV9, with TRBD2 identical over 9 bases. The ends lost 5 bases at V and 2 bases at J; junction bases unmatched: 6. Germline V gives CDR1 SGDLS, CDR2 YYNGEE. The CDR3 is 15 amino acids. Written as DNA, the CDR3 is TGTGCCAGCAGACCCGCGGGAGGGGCCACAGATACGCAGTATTTT. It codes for CASRPAGGATDTQYF.